This T cell receptor beta chain was sequenced for a study of long-term antiretroviral therapy in people with HIV. The authors ran the immunoSEQ assay, v3.0, at survey level. Using immunoSEQ multiplex PCR, the repertoire was profiled, and TCRdb retains in-frame clones only, with some absent. The sample includes over 35,000 clones, less than 90% of them seen just once. Whole-study findings and limits: Older ART regimens may have been in use when blood was drawn between the mid-2000s and the late 2010s. Researchers lacked any data on ART adherence, viral resistance or therapy changes.

The V segment lost 0 bases and the J segment 4 bases; nucleotides outside the gene matches: 3. CDR3 length: 15 residues. Germline assignment: CDR1 MGHRA and CDR2 YSYEKL. To note about this clone: Its antigen remains unknown.

The sequence was obtained from a woman aged 18-29 years with HIV. The genes are TRBV4-1 and TRBJ2-1, with TRBD1 matching 7 bases. This specimen consisted of unsorted PBMCs, obtained just before starting antiretroviral therapy. The CDR3 DNA reads TGCGCCAGCAGCCAAGAACCACAGGGGTACAATGAGCAGTTCTTC. Protein: CASSQEPQGYNEQFF.